This T cell receptor (beta chain) was observed in a study of blood T cell repertoires in COVID-19. Per the authors' pipeline: Reference gene primer amplification gave nucleated cell count estimates. Method: immunoSEQ multiplex PCR; TCRdb's copy keeps in-frame clones and lacks some. The V and J calls and clone size come from that table; D and trimming were worked out from the DNA. This sample has some 200,000 clones; around 80% occur once, and the top ten carry over 10%. CDR1 is MDHEN and CDR2 is SYDVKM in the germline V gene. The CDR3 is 16 amino acids. Between the trimmed V and J ends, which lost 2 bases and 0 bases, there was a span of 11 bases.

The J gene is TRBJ2-1, the V gene TRBV28; TRBD2 is a possible D gene (6 bases). Sequencing used peripheral blood. The clonotype originates from a human donor in a cohort sampled during active COVID-19. The DNA for the CDR3 is TGTGCCAGCAGTTTAGCGGGGCTGAGCTCCTACAATGAGCAGTTCTTC. Residues: CASSLAGLSSYNEQFF.